This is a list of T cell receptor beta chains from one sample in a study of T-cell reconstitution after alpha-beta-depleted transplantation in children. TCRdb reanalysed the PCR reads using MiXCR and keeps one entry per CDR3 protein. The repertoire includes 750,000 to 950,000 distinct CDR3 sequences, roughly 15% of them detected once, and roughly 5% sits in the top ten. The specimen comprised PBMCs, mostly from graft donor cells, sampled 360 days after TCRalphabeta/CD19-depleted stem cell transplant. The receptors here all came from a male patient aged 10 to 17 who had a stem cell transplant for acute lymphoblastic leukemia, so the T cells may come from the graft donor. CDR3s include the opening cysteine and the closing phenylalanine or tryptophan. Each record gives: D gene, clone size, CDR3 length, V gene, J gene, CDR3 protein, CDR3 DNA. The D gene is left open where the match is weak. A clone size is listed for some rows: how often the clone was seen (once, few, many), or a class if it is expanded.

d_call: TRBD1; clone_size: few; cdr3_length: 15; v_call: TRBV19; j_call: TRBJ1-1; cdr3_aa: CASSIPSLGQFEAFF; cdr3_nt: TGTGCCAGTAGTATCCCGTCTTTGGGACAGTTTGAAGCTTTCTTT
d_call: TRBD2; clone_size: few; cdr3_length: 17; v_call: TRBV10-2; j_call: TRBJ2-1; cdr3_aa: CASSEPTTSGRPNEQFF; cdr3_nt: TGCGCCAGCAGTGAGCCGACTACTAGCGGGAGGCCCAATGAGCAGTTCTTC
d_call: NA; clone_size: NA; cdr3_length: 16; v_call: TRBV7-8; j_call: TRBJ2-2; cdr3_aa: CASSLGWLAATGELFF; cdr3_nt: TGTGCCAGCAGCTTAGGGTGGCTAGCAGCCACCGGGGAGCTGTTTTTT
d_call: TRBD2; clone_size: NA; cdr3_length: 16; v_call: TRBV7-2; j_call: TRBJ2-3; cdr3_aa: CASSLEAGLYTDTQYF; cdr3_nt: TGTGCCAGCAGCTTAGAAGCGGGATTATATACAGATACGCAGTATTTT
d_call: TRBD1; clone_size: NA; cdr3_length: 14; v_call: TRBV29-1; j_call: TRBJ2-2; cdr3_aa: CSASGTGRFGELFF; cdr3_nt: TGCAGCGCCTCCGGGACAGGGAGGTTCGGGGAGCTGTTTTTT
d_call: TRBD2; clone_size: few; cdr3_length: 12; v_call: TRBV7-2; j_call: TRBJ2-5; cdr3_aa: CASSREGLYLYF; cdr3_nt: TGTGCCAGCAGCCGGGAGGGGCTGTATCTGTACTTC
d_call: NA; clone_size: NA; cdr3_length: 15; v_call: TRBV2; j_call: TRBJ2-4; cdr3_aa: CASSERLQAKNIQYF; cdr3_nt: TGTGCCAGCAGTGAAAGGCTCCAAGCCAAAAACATTCAGTACTTC
d_call: NA; clone_size: NA; cdr3_length: 14; v_call: TRBV5-1; j_call: TRBJ2-5; cdr3_aa: CASSLWSGEETQYF; cdr3_nt: TGCGCCAGCAGCTTATGGTCAGGGGAAGAGACCCAGTACTTC
d_call: TRBD1; clone_size: NA; cdr3_length: 14; v_call: TRBV10-3; j_call: TRBJ1-2; cdr3_aa: CAIRGTGGNYGYTF; cdr3_nt: TGTGCCATCAGAGGGACAGGGGGCAACTATGGCTACACCTTC
d_call: NA; clone_size: few; cdr3_length: 17; v_call: TRBV5-1; j_call: TRBJ1-1; cdr3_aa: CASNTSPRGRAGTEAFF; cdr3_nt: TGCGCCAGCAATACGAGTCCTCGGGGTAGGGCCGGCACTGAAGCTTTCTTT
d_call: TRBD2; clone_size: many; cdr3_length: 20; v_call: TRBV5-1; j_call: TRBJ2-7; cdr3_aa: CASSSVRGLAGGPVPYEQYF; cdr3_nt: TGCGCCAGCAGCTCAGTCAGGGGACTAGCGGGAGGGCCAGTCCCCTACGAGCAGTACTTC
d_call: NA; clone_size: NA; cdr3_length: 16; v_call: TRBV5-1; j_call: TRBJ2-1; cdr3_aa: CASSSGLYHSYNEQFF; cdr3_nt: TGCGCCAGCAGCTCAGGACTCTATCACTCCTACAATGAGCAGTTCTTC
d_call: NA; clone_size: NA; cdr3_length: 14; v_call: TRBV3-1; j_call: TRBJ2-1; cdr3_aa: CASKTGESYNEQFF; cdr3_nt: TGTGCCAGCAAGACCGGGGAATCCTACAATGAGCAGTTCTTC
d_call: NA; clone_size: few; cdr3_length: 16; v_call: TRBV6-5; j_call: TRBJ2-4; cdr3_aa: CASSYRGDGGRGIQYF; cdr3_nt: TGTGCCAGCAGTTACAGGGGGGATGGGGGACGGGGCATTCAGTACTTC
d_call: NA; clone_size: NA; cdr3_length: 11; v_call: TRBV20-1; j_call: TRBJ2-3; cdr3_aa: CGPSVTDTQYF; cdr3_nt: TGCGGCCCCAGTGTCACAGATACGCAGTATTTT
d_call: NA; clone_size: few; cdr3_length: 14; v_call: TRBV29-1; j_call: TRBJ2-7; cdr3_aa: CSVEGGTATYEQYF; cdr3_nt: TGCAGCGTTGAAGGGGGGACCGCAACCTACGAGCAGTACTTC
d_call: NA; clone_size: NA; cdr3_length: 12; v_call: TRBV20-1; j_call: TRBJ2-2; cdr3_aa: CSARAQGGELFF; cdr3_nt: TGCAGTGCTAGAGCCCAAGGCGGGGAGCTGTTTTTT
d_call: TRBD1; clone_size: NA; cdr3_length: 13; v_call: TRBV27; j_call: TRBJ2-3; cdr3_aa: CASSRTGAVLQCF; cdr3_nt: TGTGCCAGCAGTCGGACAGGGGCTGTATTGCAGTGTTTT
d_call: NA; clone_size: many; cdr3_length: 13; v_call: TRBV4-1; j_call: TRBJ2-1; cdr3_aa: CASSQGANNEQFF; cdr3_nt: TGCGCCAGCAGCCAAGGGGCTAACAATGAGCAGTTCTTC
d_call: NA; clone_size: many; cdr3_length: 15; v_call: TRBV29-1; j_call: TRBJ2-1; cdr3_aa: CSVDGHRNSYNEQFF; cdr3_nt: TGCAGCGTTGACGGGCACAGGAACTCCTACAATGAGCAGTTCTTC
d_call: NA; clone_size: NA; cdr3_length: 15; v_call: TRBV29-1; j_call: TRBJ2-3; cdr3_aa: CSVDERWSSTDTQYF; cdr3_nt: TGCAGCGTTGATGAGAGGTGGTCTAGCACAGATACGCAGTATTTT
d_call: NA; clone_size: few; cdr3_length: 15; v_call: TRBV7-9; j_call: TRBJ2-5; cdr3_aa: CASSLGAQPQETQYF; cdr3_nt: TGTGCCAGCAGCTTAGGCGCCCAGCCACAAGAGACCCAGTACTTC
d_call: TRBD2; clone_size: many; cdr3_length: 14; v_call: TRBV20-1; j_call: TRBJ2-1; cdr3_aa: CSAPFWTRGNEQFF; cdr3_nt: TGCAGTGCTCCCTTCTGGACTAGAGGGAATGAGCAGTTCTTC
d_call: NA; clone_size: NA; cdr3_length: 13; v_call: TRBV12-3/TRBV12-4; j_call: TRBJ1-6; cdr3_aa: CASSPERLSPLHF; cdr3_nt: TGTGCCAGCAGCCCAGAAAGATTATCACCCCTCCACTTT
d_call: TRBD2; clone_size: few; cdr3_length: 16; v_call: TRBV10-3; j_call: TRBJ2-1; cdr3_aa: CAISDTGLAASLEQFF; cdr3_nt: TGTGCCATCAGTGACACAGGACTAGCGGCCAGTCTTGAGCAGTTCTTC
d_call: NA; clone_size: NA; cdr3_length: 12; v_call: TRBV20-1; j_call: TRBJ2-7; cdr3_aa: CSAREWSYEQYF; cdr3_nt: TGCAGTGCTAGAGAGTGGAGCTACGAGCAGTACTTC
d_call: NA; clone_size: few; cdr3_length: 14; v_call: TRBV5-1; j_call: TRBJ2-7; cdr3_aa: CASSLSESSYEQYF; cdr3_nt: TGCGCCAGCAGCTTGAGTGAGAGCTCCTACGAGCAGTACTTC
d_call: NA; clone_size: NA; cdr3_length: 18; v_call: TRBV1; j_call: TRBJ2-7; cdr3_aa: CTSSLKISLAPSSYEQYF; cdr3_nt: TGCACCAGCAGCCTCAAGATTTCACTAGCGCCGAGCTCCTACGAGCAGTACTTC
d_call: TRBD2; clone_size: NA; cdr3_length: 15; v_call: TRBV28; j_call: TRBJ2-3; cdr3_aa: CASSTGLAGGFTQYF; cdr3_nt: TGTGCCAGCAGCACGGGACTAGCGGGGGGGTTTACGCAGTATTTT
d_call: NA; clone_size: many; cdr3_length: 14; v_call: TRBV10-3; j_call: TRBJ2-7; cdr3_aa: CAISEVDSPYEQYF; cdr3_nt: TGTGCCATCAGTGAGGTAGACAGTCCCTACGAGCAGTACTTC
d_call: NA; clone_size: few; cdr3_length: 12; v_call: TRBV20-1; j_call: TRBJ2-1; cdr3_aa: CSARDLTNEQFF; cdr3_nt: TGCAGTGCTAGAGATCTGACCAATGAGCAGTTCTTC
d_call: NA; clone_size: few; cdr3_length: 14; v_call: TRBV20-1; j_call: TRBJ1-1; cdr3_aa: CSARGVAKGSQAFF; cdr3_nt: TGCAGTGCTAGAGGAGTAGCTAAGGGTTCTCAAGCTTTCTTT
d_call: NA; clone_size: NA; cdr3_length: 13; v_call: TRBV27; j_call: TRBJ2-3; cdr3_aa: CASQLGLADTQYF; cdr3_nt: TGTGCCAGCCAACTAGGGTTGGCAGATACGCAGTATTTT
d_call: NA; clone_size: few; cdr3_length: 16; v_call: TRBV27; j_call: TRBJ2-7; cdr3_aa: CASSDYSPDGSYEQYF; cdr3_nt: TGTGCCAGCAGCGACTATAGCCCGGACGGGTCCTACGAGCAGTACTTC
d_call: NA; clone_size: few; cdr3_length: 14; v_call: TRBV12-3/TRBV12-4; j_call: TRBJ2-7; cdr3_aa: CASSRPGASYEQYF; cdr3_nt: TGTGCCAGCAGTAGGCCAGGGGCCTCCTACGAGCAGTACTTC
d_call: NA; clone_size: few; cdr3_length: 17; v_call: TRBV7-2; j_call: TRBJ2-1; cdr3_aa: CASSPLIGQSSYNEQFF; cdr3_nt: TGTGCCAGCAGCCCTCTGATAGGACAAAGCTCCTACAATGAGCAGTTCTTC
d_call: TRBD2; clone_size: few; cdr3_length: 14; v_call: TRBV20-1; j_call: TRBJ2-7; cdr3_aa: CSARLLALGYEQYF; cdr3_nt: TGCAGTGCTAGGTTACTAGCGTTAGGCTACGAGCAGTACTTC
d_call: NA; clone_size: NA; cdr3_length: 13; v_call: TRBV19; j_call: TRBJ1-5; cdr3_aa: CASGYGGAQPQHF; cdr3_nt: TGTGCCAGTGGGTATGGGGGGGCGCAGCCCCAGCATTTT
d_call: NA; clone_size: many; cdr3_length: 13; v_call: TRBV29-1; j_call: TRBJ2-7; cdr3_aa: CSVVGRVTYEQYF; cdr3_nt: TGCAGCGTGGTCGGACGGGTGACCTACGAGCAGTACTTC
d_call: NA; clone_size: few; cdr3_length: 16; v_call: TRBV4-2; j_call: TRBJ2-3; cdr3_aa: CASSQGEEGLGDTQYF; cdr3_nt: TGTGCCAGCAGCCAAGGAGAAGAAGGTTTGGGAGATACGCAGTATTTT
d_call: NA; clone_size: NA; cdr3_length: 15; v_call: TRBV5-1; j_call: TRBJ2-7; cdr3_aa: CASSLAIGSTYEQYF; cdr3_nt: TGCGCCAGCAGCTTGGCCATAGGAAGTACCTACGAGCAGTACTTC
d_call: NA; clone_size: few; cdr3_length: 13; v_call: TRBV5-6; j_call: TRBJ2-7; cdr3_aa: CASSSADSSEQYF; cdr3_nt: TGTGCCAGCAGCTCGGCAGACAGTTCCGAGCAGTACTTC
d_call: TRBD1; clone_size: few; cdr3_length: 15; v_call: TRBV7-2; j_call: TRBJ1-5; cdr3_aa: CASSLAHRGGQPQHF; cdr3_nt: TGTGCCAGCAGCTTAGCTCACAGGGGCGGTCAGCCCCAGCATTTT
d_call: NA; clone_size: NA; cdr3_length: 18; v_call: TRBV5-6; j_call: TRBJ2-2; cdr3_aa: CASSLVASASLGTGELFF; cdr3_nt: TGTGCCAGCAGCTTGGTTGCTAGCGCCTCACTCGGAACCGGGGAGCTGTTTTTT
d_call: NA; clone_size: few; cdr3_length: 15; v_call: TRBV12-3/TRBV12-4; j_call: TRBJ2-3; cdr3_aa: CASSFTQAGTDTQYF; cdr3_nt: TGTGCCAGCAGTTTCACCCAGGCAGGCACAGATACGCAGTATTTT
d_call: NA; clone_size: many; cdr3_length: 13; v_call: TRBV29-1; j_call: TRBJ2-5; cdr3_aa: CSVEGPSGETQYF; cdr3_nt: TGCAGCGTTGAAGGACCCAGCGGGGAGACCCAGTACTTC
d_call: NA; clone_size: few; cdr3_length: 15; v_call: TRBV5-5; j_call: TRBJ1-2; cdr3_aa: CASSPEPQGIYGYTF; cdr3_nt: TGTGCCAGCAGCCCTGAGCCACAAGGGATCTATGGCTACACCTTC
d_call: TRBD1; clone_size: many; cdr3_length: 15; v_call: TRBV18; j_call: TRBJ2-7; cdr3_aa: CASSRDRESSYEQYF; cdr3_nt: TGTGCCAGCTCACGAGACAGGGAGAGCTCCTACGAGCAGTACTTC
d_call: NA; clone_size: NA; cdr3_length: 12; v_call: TRBV10-3; j_call: TRBJ2-5; cdr3_aa: CAIKGQKETQYF; cdr3_nt: TGTGCCATCAAAGGACAGAAAGAGACCCAGTACTTC
d_call: TRBD1; clone_size: NA; cdr3_length: 15; v_call: TRBV7-2; j_call: TRBJ2-1; cdr3_aa: CASSFRDRVFNEQFF; cdr3_nt: TGTGCCAGCAGCTTCCGGGACAGGGTGTTTAATGAGCAGTTCTTC
d_call: NA; clone_size: NA; cdr3_length: 15; v_call: TRBV29-1; j_call: TRBJ2-1; cdr3_aa: CSVGRRLDPYNEQFF; cdr3_nt: TGCAGCGTTGGTCGAAGACTAGACCCCTACAATGAGCAGTTCTTC
d_call: NA; clone_size: few; cdr3_length: 15; v_call: TRBV5-1; j_call: TRBJ2-1; cdr3_aa: CASSLRVDSMDEQFF; cdr3_nt: TGCGCCAGCAGCCTGCGGGTAGATTCAATGGATGAGCAGTTCTTC
d_call: TRBD2; clone_size: few; cdr3_length: 14; v_call: TRBV20-1; j_call: TRBJ2-7; cdr3_aa: CSAWTSGRAYEQYF; cdr3_nt: TGCAGTGCGTGGACTAGCGGGAGGGCCTACGAGCAGTACTTC
d_call: NA; clone_size: few; cdr3_length: 12; v_call: TRBV5-1; j_call: TRBJ2-7; cdr3_aa: CASREGNYEQYF; cdr3_nt: TGCGCCAGCAGAGAGGGGAACTACGAGCAGTACTTC
d_call: TRBD2; clone_size: NA; cdr3_length: 16; v_call: TRBV14; j_call: TRBJ2-3; cdr3_aa: CASSQDLAGAVYTQYF; cdr3_nt: TGTGCCAGCAGCCAAGATCTAGCGGGAGCCGTCTATACGCAGTATTTT
d_call: NA; clone_size: many; cdr3_length: 12; v_call: TRBV12-3/TRBV12-4; j_call: TRBJ2-7; cdr3_aa: CASSYRRTEQYF; cdr3_nt: TGTGCCAGCAGCTACCGACGGACCGAGCAGTACTTC
d_call: NA; clone_size: NA; cdr3_length: 14; v_call: TRBV5-4; j_call: TRBJ2-3; cdr3_aa: CASSLTVGGDTQYF; cdr3_nt: TGTGCCAGCAGCTTGACGGTGGGGGGAGATACGCAGTATTTT